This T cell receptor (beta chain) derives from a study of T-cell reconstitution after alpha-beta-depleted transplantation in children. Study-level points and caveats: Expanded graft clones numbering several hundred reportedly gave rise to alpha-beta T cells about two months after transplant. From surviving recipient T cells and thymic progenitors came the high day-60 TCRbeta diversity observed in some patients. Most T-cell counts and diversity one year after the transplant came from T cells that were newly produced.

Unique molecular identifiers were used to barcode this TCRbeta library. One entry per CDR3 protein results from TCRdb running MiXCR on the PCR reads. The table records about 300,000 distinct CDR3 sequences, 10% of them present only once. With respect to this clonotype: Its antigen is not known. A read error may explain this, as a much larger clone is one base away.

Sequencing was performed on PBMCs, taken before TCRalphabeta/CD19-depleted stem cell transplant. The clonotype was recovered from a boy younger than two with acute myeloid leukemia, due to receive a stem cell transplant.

The DNA for the CDR3 is TGTGCCAGCCGGACTTCGGGGGGGGGGGCCTACTTC. Translated: CASRTSGGGAYF. This rearrangement joins TRBV12-3 or TRBV12-4 to TRBJ2-5, with 8 bases matching TRBD2. CDR3 length: 12 residues. V trimming: 8 bases; J trimming: 14 bases; junction bases outside the gene matches: 13.